This T cell receptor beta chain derives from a study of blood T cell repertoires in COVID-19. Study-wide background: The analysed material was cDNA or gDNA that came from T cells, B-cell-depleted T cells, or PBMCs.

Recruitment covered about 26 US areas and drew participants whose ages spanned roughly 18 to 100 years. Cohort 3 donors counted as recovered after two negative PCRs, clearance, or resolved symptoms. The CDR3 has 16 residues. V shed 4 bases, J shed 10 bases, and the junction held 11 bases outside the gene matches. Germline V lookup: CDR1 MGHRA, CDR2 YSYEKL. Sequencing used immunoSEQ multiplex PCR; TCRdb keeps in-frame clones, though not all of them. Among under 200,000 clones listed, around 90% were seen once. The TCR originated in a woman aged 18-35 years who had recovered from COVID-19. Sequences were obtained from PBMCs or T cells enriched from blood (not recorded which). This chain uses TRBV4-1 with TRBJ2-1; 12 nucleotides line up with TRBD2. The CDR3 here is CASSPLSLAGGPEQFF. In DNA, the CDR3 is TGCGCCAGCAGCCCACTCTCGCTAGCGGGGGGGCCAGAGCAGTTCTTC.